This T cell receptor (beta chain) comes out of a study of CD8+ T cells in alopecia areata (dated by TCRdb to 2017 to 2018). Concerning the study at large: Treated patients were enrolled in an open-label pilot trial of oral tofacitinib, 5 to 10 mg twice daily, for moderate-to-severe alopecia areata. Tofacitinib was administered for 6 to 18 months, and 6 months of follow-up off drug were then conducted to assess delayed response and recurrence. High-throughput TCRbeta sequencing was used to examine T cell clonal expansion in alopecia areata in both the C3H/HeJ mouse model and human patients. On the human side, TCRbeta sequencing was run on scalp tissue and on sorted CD4+ and CD8+ peripheral blood T cells from healthy controls and from alopecia areata patients with either patchy or totalis/universalis disease. Patients on tofacitinib were biopsied at baseline and after 4 and 24 weeks of treatment, and several of the patients also had a later scalp biopsy. Scalp clonality was compared among normal scalp (n=4), patchy alopecia areata scalp (n=8), and alopecia totalis/universalis scalp (n=8). RNA was obtained with the PAXgene miRNA kit for fixed scalp, the miRNeasy kit for PBMCs, and the RNeasy kit for mouse skin. TCRbeta CDR3 regions were amplified by immunoSEQ multiplex PCR with 35 Vbeta forward and 13 Jbeta reverse primers. Beyond this particular receptor, the publication reports: Compared with mice, TCR sequences shared between patients were less clear, possibly partly because of HLA diversity across the patient population. Scalp TCR repertoire analysis is complicated because resident alphabeta T cells in normal human skin are also sequenced, whereas mouse skin is dominated by gammadelta T cells. Compared with normal scalp, lesional scalp had higher clonality and more expanded CD8+ clones, particularly in alopecia totalis/universalis, a pattern that suggests antigenic drive.

The sample's time point label, decoded: baseline before oral tofacitinib. Lesional scalp punch biopsies and peripheral blood were collected from alopecia areata patients. PBMCs were isolated by density centrifugation and stained for CD3, CD4 and CD8, and CD4+ and CD8+ T cells were sorted on a FACSAria. Relative to germline, V is missing 8 bases and J is missing 7 bases, with 7 bases of the junction outside any gene match. Spanning cysteine to phenylalanine, the CDR3 consists of 12 amino acids. Only the CDR3 DNA is retained, 36 bases long and in frame from the first base. From a lookup of the germline V gene, CDR1 and CDR2 are SNHLY and FYNNEI. The method was the immunoSEQ multiplex PCR assay. RNA was extracted from all samples and reverse transcribed into cDNA as template for TCR sequencing. First-strand cDNA was synthesized using SuperScript III with a 2:1 mix of oligo-dT and random hexamers. A synthetic immune receptor repertoire was used to assess amplification bias, and residual bias was removed computationally. The paper's data handling went like this. Raw reads were preprocessed to remove errors, and CDR3 was defined according to IMGT conventions as the region from the conserved cysteine to phenylalanine. Clonality was computed by normalizing Shannon entropy by log2 of the number of productive unique TCRs and subtracting the result from 1. Whether scalp clones were CD4 or CD8 was inferred by matching scalp TCRbeta sequences against CD4 and CD8 repertoires sorted from blood. In its TCRdb copy, this immuneACCESS table keeps in-frame sequences only and misses some clones. Where compared with another copy, unresolved V genes explain less than half of these, and the others have no known cause. V, J and clone size derive from that table, while D and trimming were established from the DNA sequence. Within this sample are 150,000 or so clones, with more than 75% of them counted one time only. The top ten hold about 16% of the sample.

As regards this clone: Its antigen specificity is not known. No clone much larger than this one lies a single base away; base qualities are absent.

Sequencing used CD8+ T cells sorted from blood, obtained at week 0. This TCR was recovered from a human donor with alopecia areata. The V and J segments used are TRBV2 and TRBJ1-2; 7 middle bases align to TRBD1. The CDR3 protein: CASPDRATGYTF. The DNA is TGTGCCAGCCCTGACAGGGCGACTGGCTACACCTTC.